These 11 T cell receptor beta chains came from one sample sequenced in a study of T cells in localized non-small cell lung cancer. Clones were read by immunoSEQ multiplex PCR, and TCRdb kept only the in-frame ones, dropping some. The repertoire holds some 29,000 clones, with approximately 90% as singletons. The specimen comprised peripheral blood, sampled before any cancer treatment. These receptors all come from a woman aged 18-49 years with stage I lung adenocarcinoma.

V gene TRBV6-5 combines with J gene TRBJ2-7; tentatively, D is TRBD2 (6 bases). V lost 5 bases and J 6 bases, leaving 11 bases between the germline ends. Germline V lookup: CDR1 MNHEY, CDR2 SVGAGI. The CDR3 totals 12 residues. The CDR3 coding sequence is TGTGCCAGCAGTCAGACTAGGGGCGAGCAGTACTTC. This gives the protein CASSQTRGEQYF.

CDR3 in DNA: TGTGCCAGCAGTCGAGCGGGAGGACGCACAGATACGCAGTATTTT. It encodes CASSRAGGRTDTQYF. V and J are TRBV27 and TRBJ2-3, with 9 bases matching TRBD2. This CDR3 is 15 amino acids long. From germline, CDR1 is MNHEY and CDR2 SMNVEV (reference sequence). V trimming: 5 bases; J trimming: 1 base; junction bases outside the gene matches: 4.

This clone has only one observation. The chain carries TRBV15 and TRBJ2-2; D call uncertain. With 4 bases removed from V and 0 bases from J, the gap between germline ends came to 9 bases. Per germline, CDR1 LNHNV and CDR2 YYDKDF (reference sequence). This CDR3 has 15 amino acids. In DNA form, the CDR3 reads TGTGCCACCAGCAAAGAAGGAGCGAACACCGGGGAGCTGTTTTTT. Amino acid sequence: CATSKEGANTGELFF.

This clone was picked up one time. The CDR3 bases are TGTGCCAGCAGCGCCCCGGGACAGAGTTCCTACGAGCAGTACTTC. Protein: CASSAPGQSSYEQYF. This chain joins TRBV9 and TRBJ2-7; 7 bases fit TRBD1. The germline V gene has CDR1 SGDLS and CDR2 YYNGEE. CDR3 length: 15 amino acids. V was clipped by 3 bases and J by 1 base; unmatched bases: 7.

As for this clone: The junction departs from the called germline gene at one end, perhaps through a read error. The rearrangement links TRBV4-1 to TRBJ2-2, with 12 bases aligning to TRBD2. The CDR3 is 20 amino acids. The V gene's germline CDR1 is MGHRA and CDR2 YSYEKL. The CDR3 nucleotides are TGCGCCGGCAGCCTTTATATGGCCGGACTAGCGGGACCAAACACCGGGGAGCTGTTTTTT. This encodes CAGSLYMAGLAGPNTGELFF.

V is TRBV28 and J is TRBJ1-4, with 7 bases that match TRBD1. Looked up from germline, CDR1 is MDHEN and CDR2 is SYDVKM. This CDR3 comprises 14 residues. V was pared by 3 bases and J by 7 bases, with 5 bases of the junction left unmatched. CDR3 loop: CASSLARGFEKLFF. The CDR3 DNA is TGTGCCAGCAGTTTGGCCAGGGGGTTTGAAAAACTGTTTTTT.

The chain employs TRBV29-1 and TRBJ2-7; 7 bases are a match to TRBD2. Germline loops: CDR1 SQVTM, CDR2 ANQGSEA. The CDR3 sequence is 13 residues long. V lost 6 bases to trimming and J lost 4 bases; unmatched junction nucleotides: 9. This chain's CDR3 is CSVTTSFGYEQYF. DNA of the CDR3: TGCAGCGTAACGACTAGCTTCGGATACGAGCAGTACTTC.

The chain has TRBV11-2 and TRBJ2-1; D gene unclear. Germline V CDR1 and CDR2: SGHAT, FQNNGV. This CDR3 comprises 12 residues. Trimming shortened V by 6 bases and J by 10 bases, and 13 bases separated the two germline ends. The CDR3 loop reads CASSPVATEQFF. The CDR3 DNA reads TGTGCCAGCAGTCCGGTCGCGACGGAGCAGTTCTTC.

V is TRBV7-8 and J is TRBJ2-1, with TRBD2 identical over 8 bases. CDR1 is SGHVS, CDR2 FQNEAQ, per germline. The CDR3 loop spans 15 amino acids. Trimming removed 1 base from V and 4 bases from J; junction bases left unmatched: 3. Written as DNA, the CDR3 is TGTGCCAGCAGCTTAGGGGGACTAGGATACAATGAGCAGTTCTTC. Protein sequence: CASSLGGLGYNEQFF.

This clone was seen only a few times. The chain joins TRBV9 to TRBJ2-1; 11 positions match TRBD2. CDR3 length: 15 amino acids. Germline CDR1 reads SGDLS; CDR2 reads YYNGEE. V shed 0 bases and J 8 bases; nucleotides not matched to a gene: 4. The CDR3 DNA reads as TGTGCCAGCAGCGTAGCTAGCGGGAGGTTTGATGAGCAGTTCTTC. The encoded protein is CASSVASGRFDEQFF.

This sequence joins TRBV5-1 and TRBJ1-1; D unresolved. The V end lost 3 bases, the J end lost 0 bases, and 9 bases lay between the germline ends. Germline CDR1 is SGHRS and CDR2 is YFSETQ. The CDR3 is 14 residues long. As DNA, the CDR3 is TGCGCCAGCAGCTCTGGGGTGGTGAACACTGAAGCTTTCTTT. Translation gives CASSSGVVNTEAFF. Complete variable domain (other parts from reference TRBV5-1 and TRBJ1-1): KAGVTQTPRYLIKTRGQQVTLSCSPISGHRSVSWYQQTPGQGLQFLFEYFSETQRNKGNFPGRFSGRQFSNSRSEMNVSTLELGDSALYLCASSSGVVNTEAFFGQGTRLTVV.